This T cell receptor (beta chain) emerged from a study of prognosis after radiotherapy for stage I lung cancer. This clonotype was seen just once. One junction end does not reproduce the germline sequence, and a read error may be involved. The authors amplified TCR beta CDR3 from genomic DNA using two-round multiplex PCR. For every TRBV and TRBJ gene, a specific primer was used in first-round PCR. TCRdb ran MiXCR on the multiplex PCR reads and lists one entry per CDR3 protein. The sample comprises more than 30,000 distinct CDR3 sequences, 25% to 35% of which are singletons, and around a third rests with the top ten. The CDR3 has 12 amino acids. Germline V gene data show CDR1 as SNHLY and CDR2 as FYNNEI.

This clonotype was obtained from a donor aged 50 or older with non-small cell lung cancer. The sample in question was PBMCs, obtained before or after stereotactic body radiation therapy (not recorded which). The gene calls are TRBV2 and TRBJ2-1, with D possibly being TRBD2 (5 bases). CDR3: CANSVDSNEQFF. The CDR3 DNA follows: TGTGCCAACAGTGTGGACTCCAATGAGCAGTTCTTC.